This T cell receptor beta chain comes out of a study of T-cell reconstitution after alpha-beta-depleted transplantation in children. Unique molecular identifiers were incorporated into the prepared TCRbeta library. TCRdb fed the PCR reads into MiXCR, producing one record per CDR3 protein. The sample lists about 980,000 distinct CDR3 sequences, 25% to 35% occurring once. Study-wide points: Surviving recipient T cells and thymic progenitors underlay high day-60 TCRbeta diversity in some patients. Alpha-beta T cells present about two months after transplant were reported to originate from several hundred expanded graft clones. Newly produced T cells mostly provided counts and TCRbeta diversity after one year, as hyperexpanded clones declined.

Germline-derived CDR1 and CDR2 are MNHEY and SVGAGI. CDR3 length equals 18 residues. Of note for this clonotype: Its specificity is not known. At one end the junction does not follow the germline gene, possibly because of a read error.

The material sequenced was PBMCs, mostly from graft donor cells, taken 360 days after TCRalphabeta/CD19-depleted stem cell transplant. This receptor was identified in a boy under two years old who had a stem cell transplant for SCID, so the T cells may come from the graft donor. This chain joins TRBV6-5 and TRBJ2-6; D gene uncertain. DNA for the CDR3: TGTGCCAGCAGGTACTACTCCTATCCCAGCTCTGGGGCCAACGTCCTGACTTTC. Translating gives CASRYYSYPSSGANVLTF.